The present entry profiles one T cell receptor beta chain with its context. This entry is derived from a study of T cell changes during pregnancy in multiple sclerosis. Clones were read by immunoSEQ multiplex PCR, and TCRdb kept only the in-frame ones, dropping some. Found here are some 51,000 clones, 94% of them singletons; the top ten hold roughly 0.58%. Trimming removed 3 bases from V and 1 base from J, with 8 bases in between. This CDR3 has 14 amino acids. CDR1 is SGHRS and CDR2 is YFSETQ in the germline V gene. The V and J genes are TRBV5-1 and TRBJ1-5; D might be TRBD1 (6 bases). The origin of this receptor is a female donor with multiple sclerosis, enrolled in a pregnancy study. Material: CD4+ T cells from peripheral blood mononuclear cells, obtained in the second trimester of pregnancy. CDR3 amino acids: CASSSGVSNQPQHF. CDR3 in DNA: TGCGCCAGCAGCTCAGGGGTGAGCAATCAGCCCCAGCATTTT.